Each of the 10 T cell receptor beta chains below was sequenced from the same sample in a study of blood T cells in healthy people across ages (dated by TCRdb to about 2015). Library method: 5' RACE. Sequencing relied on an Illumina HiSeq 2500. A second PCR of roughly 6 to 11 cycles was run with a J-beta primer mix and a sample-barcoded 5' primer. TCRdb reworked the public reads: Q25 trimming with fastp, MiXCR clone assembly, productive beta chains retained. Merged by CDR3 protein, the rows form single entries marked with the most common genes and DNA. For this sample the table gives about 640,000 distinct CDR3 sequences, of which under 65% were detected only once. The ten largest clones represent roughly 34% of the sample. Sample: blood. All receptors come from a man between 60 and 75 years old in good health.

The chain links TRBV4-1 to TRBJ2-5, with 8 positions matching TRBD2. The CDR3 contains 16 residues. The V gene's germline CDR1 is MGHRA and CDR2 YSYEKL. V dropped 1 base and J dropped 5; count of bases not matched to a gene: 9. CDR3 sequence reads: CASSQVLSGGRETQYF. In nucleotides, the CDR3 is TGCGCCAGCAGCCAAGTCTTGTCGGGGGGGAGGGAGACCCAGTACTTC.

This clonotype has more than one count but fewer than ten. The J gene is TRBJ2-5, the V gene TRBV5-1; tentative D call: TRBD1 (6 bases). Germline V gene data show CDR1 as SGHRS and CDR2 as YFSETQ. V was trimmed by 4 bases and J by 1 base, leaving 14 bases between them. The CDR3 spans 15 residues. This CDR3 is CASSPNTGIQETQYF. CDR3 sequence (DNA): TGCGCCAGCAGCCCCAATACAGGGATCCAAGAGACCCAGTACTTC.

The chain uses TRBV11-2 and TRBJ2-3; D is undetermined. The CDR3 loop spans 15 amino acids. Between the trimmed V and J ends, which lost 5 bases and 0 bases, there was a span of 12 bases. Per germline, CDR1 SGHAT and CDR2 FQNNGV. The CDR3 DNA reads TGTGCCAGCAGCCGCGCCGACCCGAGCACAGATACGCAGTATTTT. Its protein is CASSRADPSTDTQYF.

The chain combines TRBV6-2 or TRBV6-3 with TRBJ2-7; either TRBD1 or TRBD2 may supply D (5 bases each). The germline CDR1 and CDR2 sequences are MNHEY and SVGEGT. The CDR3 contains 14 residues. V was cut by 6 bases and J by 6 bases, with 18 bases left in between. The CDR3 nucleotides read TGTGCCAGCAGCCCCGGGACCAGTCGTGGCGAGCAGTACTTC. Encoded protein: CASSPGTSRGEQYF.

The chain couples TRBV20-1 to TRBJ2-3; perhaps TRBD1 as D (5 bases). This CDR3 has 12 amino acids. Germline V lookup: CDR1 DFQATT, CDR2 SNEGSKA (reference sequence). The ends were cut back, 3 bases at V and 4 bases at J, with 8 bases in the middle. The CDR3: CSARARADTQYF. CDR3 nucleotide sequence: TGCAGTGCTAGGGCCAGGGCAGATACGCAGTATTTT.

The rearrangement joins TRBV10-2 to TRBJ1-2; TRBD1 is a possible D gene (5 bases). Between the trimmed V and J ends, which lost 4 bases and 5 bases, there was a span of 5 bases. This CDR3 has 11 amino acids. Germline CDR1 and CDR2: WSHSY and SAAADI. CDR3 sequence (DNA): TGCGCCAGCAGTGGACAGTATGGCTACACCTTC. It encodes CASSGQYGYTF.

The CDR3, as DNA: TGCAGCGTTGAGGGGCCACAACGACGACAAGAGACCCAGTACTTC. It translates to CSVEGPQRRQETQYF. The chain uses TRBV29-1 and TRBJ2-5, with D maybe TRBD1 (5 bases). The V gene's germline CDR1 is SQVTM and CDR2 ANQGSEA. This CDR3 spans 15 amino acids. V was shortened by 3 bases and J by 2 bases, with 16 bases between the two germline ends. Complete variable domain (other parts from reference TRBV29-1 and TRBJ2-5): SAVISQKPSRDICQRGTSLTIQCQVDSQVTMMFWYRQQPGQSLTLIATANQGSEATYESGFVIDKFPISRPNLTFSTLTVSNMSPEDSSIYLCSVEGPQRRQETQYFGPGTRLLVL.

This clonotype turned up a few times. The rearrangement uses TRBV6-6 and TRBJ2-5; D is possibly TRBD1 or TRBD2 (5 bases each). V shed 4 bases and J shed 2 bases, with 11 bases lying between them. The CDR3 spans 14 residues. Germline V CDR1 and CDR2: MNHNY, SVGAGI (reference sequence). The DNA of the CDR3 is TGTGCCAGCAGTTCCCCTGAGGGGCAAGAGACCCAGTACTTC. Its translation: CASSSPEGQETQYF.

The chain joins TRBV21-1 to TRBJ2-7. TRBV21-1 is noted as a pseudogene. The CDR3 is 17 amino acids. CDR3 bases: TGTGCCAGCAGCAAAGCCCTCCGACACCAAAGCTCCTACGAGCAGTACTTC. It encodes CASSKALRHQSSYEQYF.

V gene TRBV10-2 combines with J gene TRBJ2-1, with no clear D. The ends were cut back, 3 bases at V and 10 bases at J, with 10 bases in the middle. CDR1 is WSHSY, CDR2 SAAADI, per germline. The CDR3 consists of 12 residues. CDR3 DNA sequence: TGCGCCAGCAGTGACCCGCAGAGAGAGCAGTTCTTC. The encoded protein is CASSDPQREQFF.